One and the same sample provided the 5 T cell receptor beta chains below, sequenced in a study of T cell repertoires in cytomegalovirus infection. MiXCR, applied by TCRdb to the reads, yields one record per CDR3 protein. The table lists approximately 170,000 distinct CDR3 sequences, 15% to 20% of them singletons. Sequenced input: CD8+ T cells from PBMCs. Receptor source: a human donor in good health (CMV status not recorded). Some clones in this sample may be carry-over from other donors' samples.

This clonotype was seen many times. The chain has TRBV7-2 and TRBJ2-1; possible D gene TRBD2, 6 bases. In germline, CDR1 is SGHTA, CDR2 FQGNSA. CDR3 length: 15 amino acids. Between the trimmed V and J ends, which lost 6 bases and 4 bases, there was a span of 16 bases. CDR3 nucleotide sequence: TGTGCCAGCAGTTTGACGGGAGCCGGGTACAATGAGCAGTTCTTC. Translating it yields CASSLTGAGYNEQFF. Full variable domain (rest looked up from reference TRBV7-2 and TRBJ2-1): GAGVSQSPSNKVTEKGKDVELRCDPISGHTALYWYRQSLGQGLEFLIYFQGNSAPDKSGLPSDRFSAERTGGSVSTLTIQRTQQEDSAVYLCASSLTGAGYNEQFFGPGTRLTVL.

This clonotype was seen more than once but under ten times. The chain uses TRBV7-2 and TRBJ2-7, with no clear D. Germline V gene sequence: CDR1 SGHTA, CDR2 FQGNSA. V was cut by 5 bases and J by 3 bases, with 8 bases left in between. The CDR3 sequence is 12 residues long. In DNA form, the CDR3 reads TGTGCCAGCAGCACCCGGCACTACGAGCAGTACTTC. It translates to CASSTRHYEQYF.

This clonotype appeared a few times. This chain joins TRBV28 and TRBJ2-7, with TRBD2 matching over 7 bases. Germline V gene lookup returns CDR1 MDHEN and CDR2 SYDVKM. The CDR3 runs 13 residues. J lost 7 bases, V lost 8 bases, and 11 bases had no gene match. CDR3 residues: CASGRGGTREQYF. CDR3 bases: TGTGCCAGCGGACGCGGGGGTACTCGGGAGCAGTACTTC.

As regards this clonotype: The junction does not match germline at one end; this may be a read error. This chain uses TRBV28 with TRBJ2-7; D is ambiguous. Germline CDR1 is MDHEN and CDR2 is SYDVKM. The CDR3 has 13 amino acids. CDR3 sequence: CASSLKNSYEKYF. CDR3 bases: TGTGCCAGCAGTTTAAAAAATTCCTACGAGAAGTACTTC.

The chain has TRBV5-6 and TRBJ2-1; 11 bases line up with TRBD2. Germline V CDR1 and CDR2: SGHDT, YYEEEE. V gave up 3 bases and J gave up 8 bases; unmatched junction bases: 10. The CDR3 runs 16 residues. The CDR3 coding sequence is TGTGCCAGCAGCTCGACCGGGACTAGCGGCAGGGATGAGCAGTTCTTC. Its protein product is CASSSTGTSGRDEQFF.